One T cell receptor (beta chain) is described in this entry. Antigen specificity is unknown. The V segment lost 6 bases and the J segment 7 bases; nucleotides outside the gene matches: 11. Germline V gene data show CDR1 as ENHRY and CDR2 as SYGVKD. The CDR3 covers 16 residues. The sample belongs to a study of cytomegalovirus exposure and HLA in healthy donors. Overall study findings and caveats: Later findings reportedly placed an Asian-associated ancestry cluster below the 666-donor mean for N-insertions.

With 60 Vbeta and 13 Jbeta primers, the PCR was carried out. Assay: immunoSEQ multiplex PCR; the TCRdb copy retains only in-frame clones and omits some. The sample consists of over 150,000 clones, under 90% of them appearing once. The chain links TRBV10-3 to TRBJ1-3; 11 bases are shared with TRBD1. This sequence originates from a man in his thirties or forties in good health and CMV-seropositive. The sample was PBMCs. CDR3 amino acids: CAIRVSPGQGGNTIYF. For the CDR3, the DNA is TGTGCCATCAGAGTGTCACCGGGACAGGGGGGGAACACCATATATTTT.